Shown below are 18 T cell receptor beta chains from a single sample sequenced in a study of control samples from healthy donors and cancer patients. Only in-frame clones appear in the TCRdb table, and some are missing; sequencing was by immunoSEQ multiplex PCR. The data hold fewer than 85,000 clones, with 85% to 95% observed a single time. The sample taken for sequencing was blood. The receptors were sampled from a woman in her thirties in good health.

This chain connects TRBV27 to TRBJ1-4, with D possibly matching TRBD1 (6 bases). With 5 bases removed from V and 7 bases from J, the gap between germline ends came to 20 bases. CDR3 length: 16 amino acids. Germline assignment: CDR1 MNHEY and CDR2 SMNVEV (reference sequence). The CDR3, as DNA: TGTGCCAGCAGTCCGCTGGGGGGGCGGGGGGTTGAAAAACTGTTTTTT. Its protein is CASSPLGGRGVEKLFF. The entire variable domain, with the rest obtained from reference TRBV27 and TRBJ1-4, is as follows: EAQVTQNPRYLITVTGKKLTVTCSQNMNHEYMSWYRQDPGLGLRQIYYSMNVEVTDKGDVPEGYKVSRKEKRNFPLILESPSPNQTSLYFCASSPLGGRGVEKLFFGSGTQLSVL.

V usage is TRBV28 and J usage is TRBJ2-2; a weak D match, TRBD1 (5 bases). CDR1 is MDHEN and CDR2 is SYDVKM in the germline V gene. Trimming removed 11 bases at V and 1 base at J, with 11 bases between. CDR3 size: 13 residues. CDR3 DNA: TGTGCCTGCCTGACAGTGAACACCGGGGAGCTGTTTTTT. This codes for CACLTVNTGELFF.

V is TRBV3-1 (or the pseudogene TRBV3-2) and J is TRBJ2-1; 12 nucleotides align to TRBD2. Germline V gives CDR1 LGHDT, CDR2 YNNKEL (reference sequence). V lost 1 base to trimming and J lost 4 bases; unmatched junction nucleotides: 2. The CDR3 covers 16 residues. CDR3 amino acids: CASSQAGTSGYNEQFF. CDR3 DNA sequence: TGTGCCAGCAGCCAAGCCGGGACTAGCGGGTACAATGAGCAGTTCTTC.

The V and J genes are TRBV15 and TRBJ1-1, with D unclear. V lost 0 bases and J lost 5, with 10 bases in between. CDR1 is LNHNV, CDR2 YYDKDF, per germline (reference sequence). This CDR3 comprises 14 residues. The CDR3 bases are TGTGCCACCAGCAGAGATCAGTCGGGGACTGAAGCTTTCTTT. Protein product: CATSRDQSGTEAFF. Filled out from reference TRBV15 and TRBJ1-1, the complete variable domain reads DAMVIQNPRYQVTQFGKPVTLSCSQTLNHNVMYWYQQKSSQAPKLLFHYYDKDFNNEADTPDNFQSRRPNTSFCFLDIRSPGLGDTAMYLCATSRDQSGTEAFFGQGTRLTVV.

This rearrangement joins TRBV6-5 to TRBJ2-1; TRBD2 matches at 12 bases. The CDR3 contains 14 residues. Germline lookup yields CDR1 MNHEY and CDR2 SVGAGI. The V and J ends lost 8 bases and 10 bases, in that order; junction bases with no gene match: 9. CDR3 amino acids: CASDSSGGAREQFF. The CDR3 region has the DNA TGTGCCAGCGATTCTAGCGGGGGGGCAAGGGAGCAGTTCTTC.

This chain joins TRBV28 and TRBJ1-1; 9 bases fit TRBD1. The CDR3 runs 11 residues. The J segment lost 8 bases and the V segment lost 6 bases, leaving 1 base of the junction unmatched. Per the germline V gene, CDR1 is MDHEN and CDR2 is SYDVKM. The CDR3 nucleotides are TGTGCCAGCAGGGGGACAGGGGAAGCTTTCTTT. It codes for CASRGTGEAFF. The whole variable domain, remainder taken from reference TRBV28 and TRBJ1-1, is DVKVTQSSRYLVKRTGEKVFLECVQDMDHENMFWYRQDPGLGLRLIYFSYDVKMKEKGDIPEGYSVSREKKERFSLILESASTNQTSMYLCASRGTGEAFFGQGTRLTVV.

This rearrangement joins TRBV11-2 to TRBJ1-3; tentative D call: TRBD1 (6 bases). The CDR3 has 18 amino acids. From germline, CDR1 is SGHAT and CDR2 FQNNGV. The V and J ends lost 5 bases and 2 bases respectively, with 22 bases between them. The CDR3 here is CASSLKLEGEFAGNTIYF. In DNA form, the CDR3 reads TGTGCCAGCAGCCTAAAACTGGAGGGGGAATTCGCTGGAAACACCATATATTTT.

Written as DNA, the CDR3 is TGTGCCAGCAGCGGGACAGGGGATGAGCAGTTCTTC. Protein sequence: CASSGTGDEQFF. The rearrangement joins TRBV6-5 to TRBJ2-1; 10 bases align to TRBD1. The germline V gene encodes CDR1 MNHEY and CDR2 SVGAGI. The CDR3 runs to 12 residues. Trimming cost V 6 bases and J 8 bases; bases outside gene matches: 1.

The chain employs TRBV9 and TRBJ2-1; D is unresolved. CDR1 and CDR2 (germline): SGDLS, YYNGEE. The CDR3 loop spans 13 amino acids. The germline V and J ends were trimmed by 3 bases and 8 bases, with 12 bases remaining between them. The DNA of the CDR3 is TGTGCCAGCAGCGCGATGGCGATCGATGAGCAGTTCTTC. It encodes CASSAMAIDEQFF.

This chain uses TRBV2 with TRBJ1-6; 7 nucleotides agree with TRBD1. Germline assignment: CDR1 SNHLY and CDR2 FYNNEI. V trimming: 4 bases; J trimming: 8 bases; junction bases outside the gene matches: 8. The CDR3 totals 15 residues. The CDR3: CASSGQGMKDSPLHF. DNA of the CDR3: TGTGCCAGCAGTGGACAGGGAATGAAGGATTCACCCCTCCACTTT.

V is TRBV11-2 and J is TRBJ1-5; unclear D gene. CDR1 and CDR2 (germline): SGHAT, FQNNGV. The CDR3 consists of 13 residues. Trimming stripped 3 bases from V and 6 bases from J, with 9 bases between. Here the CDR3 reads CASSFSSGQPQHF. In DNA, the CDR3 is TGTGCCAGCAGCTTTTCCTCGGGTCAGCCCCAGCATTTT.

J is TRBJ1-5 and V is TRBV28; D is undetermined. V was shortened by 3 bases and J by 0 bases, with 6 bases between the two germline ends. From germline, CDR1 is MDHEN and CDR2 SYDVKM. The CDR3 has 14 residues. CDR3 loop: CASSFLNSNQPQHF. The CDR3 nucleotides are TGTGCCAGCAGTTTTCTTAATAGCAATCAGCCCCAGCATTTT.

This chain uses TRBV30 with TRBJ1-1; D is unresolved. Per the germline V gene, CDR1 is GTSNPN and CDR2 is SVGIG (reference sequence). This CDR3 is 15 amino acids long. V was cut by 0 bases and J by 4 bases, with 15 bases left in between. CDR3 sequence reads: CAWSVNGRLGTEAFF. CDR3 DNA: TGTGCCTGGAGTGTAAATGGGAGGTTGGGCACTGAAGCTTTCTTT.

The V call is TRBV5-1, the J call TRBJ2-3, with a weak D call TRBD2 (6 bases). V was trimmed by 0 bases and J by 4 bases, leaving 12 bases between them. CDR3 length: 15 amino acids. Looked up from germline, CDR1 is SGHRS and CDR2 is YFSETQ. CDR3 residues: CASSLDGGIADTQYF. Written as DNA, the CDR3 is TGCGCCAGCAGCTTGGACGGGGGAATCGCAGATACGCAGTATTTT.

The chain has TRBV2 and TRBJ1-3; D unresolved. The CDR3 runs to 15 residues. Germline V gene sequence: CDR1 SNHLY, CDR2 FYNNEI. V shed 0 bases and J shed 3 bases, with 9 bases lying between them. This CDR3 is CASSEAQYSGNTIYF. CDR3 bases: TGTGCCAGCAGTGAAGCTCAGTACAGTGGAAACACCATATATTTT.

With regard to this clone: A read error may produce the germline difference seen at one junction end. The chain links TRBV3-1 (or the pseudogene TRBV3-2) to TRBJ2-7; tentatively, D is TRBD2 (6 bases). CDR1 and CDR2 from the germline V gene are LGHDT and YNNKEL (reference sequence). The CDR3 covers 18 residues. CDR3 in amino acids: CASSQGITYRGVNYGQYF. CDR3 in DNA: TGTGCCAGCAGCCAAGGAATCACTTACCGCGGGGTCAACTACGGGCAGTACTTC.

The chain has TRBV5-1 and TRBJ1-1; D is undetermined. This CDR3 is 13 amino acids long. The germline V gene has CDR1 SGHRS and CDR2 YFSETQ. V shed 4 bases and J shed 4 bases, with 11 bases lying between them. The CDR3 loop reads CASSLRDGTEAFF. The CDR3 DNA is TGCGCCAGCAGCCTACGAGACGGCACTGAAGCTTTCTTT.

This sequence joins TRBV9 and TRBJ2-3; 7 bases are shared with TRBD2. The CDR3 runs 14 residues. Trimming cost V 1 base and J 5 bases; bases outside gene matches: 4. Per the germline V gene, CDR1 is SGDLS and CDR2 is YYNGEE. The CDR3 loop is CASSVSGGLDTQYF. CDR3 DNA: TGTGCCAGCAGCGTATCGGGGGGACTAGATACGCAGTATTTT.